These 15 T cell receptor beta chains came from one sample sequenced in a study of cytomegalovirus exposure and HLA in healthy donors. The study ran its PCR with 60 Vbeta and 13 Jbeta primers. Generated by immunoSEQ multiplex PCR, the TCRdb table keeps only in-frame clones and is missing some. Of more than 50,000 clones listed, less than 75% are singletons. The sequenced material came from PBMCs. The receptors stem from a man between 50 and 59 years old in good health and CMV-seropositive.

V and J are TRBV7-3 and TRBJ2-7; unclear D gene. This CDR3 spans 15 amino acids. Trimming took off 1 base at V and 3 bases at J, with 13 bases between the two ends. Germline assignment: CDR1 SGHTA and CDR2 FQGTGA. The CDR3, as DNA: TGTGCCAGCAGCTTAATAGCCAGCGCTGACTACGAGCAGTACTTC. Protein: CASSLIASADYEQYF.

This clone was seen once. The chain combines TRBV27 with TRBJ2-5; tentative D call: TRBD2 (6 bases). In germline, CDR1 is MNHEY, CDR2 SMNVEV (reference sequence). The CDR3 loop spans 15 amino acids. Trimming took 7 bases from V and 4 from J, leaving 19 bases between them. The CDR3 spells CASNSWGVKGETQYF. The CDR3 DNA follows: TGTGCCAGCAACTCCTGGGGGGTAAAGGGAGAGACCCAGTACTTC.

This clone was recorded a few times. The chain couples TRBV28 to TRBJ2-2; possibly TRBD2 for D (5 bases). Trimming removed 5 bases from V and 8 bases from J, with 12 bases in between. The germline V gene has CDR1 MDHEN and CDR2 SYDVKM. The CDR3 length is 13 residues. CDR3 residues: CASSVEVWGELFF. The CDR3 DNA is TGTGCCAGCAGTGTGGAGGTGTGGGGGGAGCTGTTTTTT.

The CDR3: CASSSIVTAPSYEQYF. DNA of the CDR3: TGTGCCAGCAGTTCTATCGTAACTGCTCCCTCCTACGAGCAGTACTTC. This chain links TRBV28 with TRBJ2-7; D gene uncertain. Trimming pared 4 bases from V and 0 bases from J, leaving 16 bases between. The V gene's germline CDR1 is MDHEN and CDR2 SYDVKM. This CDR3 has 16 amino acids.

The CDR3 region has the DNA TGTGCCAGCAGCCAGACAGGGGGCTCGGACGATGAGCAGTTCTTC. This codes for CASSQTGGSDDEQFF. This chain joins TRBV5-6 and TRBJ2-1; 10 bases match TRBD1. Germline-derived CDR1 and CDR2 are SGHDT and YYEEEE. Trimming at V came to 4 bases and at J to 8 bases, leaving 9 bases not matched to a gene. The length of the CDR3 is 15 residues.

The chain links TRBV6-5 to TRBJ2-7; tentative D call: TRBD2 (6 bases). Germline CDR1 and CDR2: MNHEY and SVGAGI. The ends were cut back, 6 bases at V and 2 bases at J, with 17 bases in the middle. CDR3 size: 15 residues. This chain's CDR3 is CASSPYRDSAYEQYF. CDR3 bases: TGTGCCAGCAGCCCCTACCGGGACTCCGCCTACGAGCAGTACTTC.

The chain links TRBV27 to TRBJ2-6; D might be TRBD1 (6 bases). CDR1 MNHEY and CDR2 SMNVEV come from the germline V gene (reference sequence). There are 16 residues in the CDR3. Trimming removed 7 bases from V and 3 bases from J, with 16 bases in between. CDR3 region: CASITFTGNGANVLTF. For the CDR3, the DNA is TGTGCCAGCATCACCTTCACAGGGAATGGGGCCAACGTCCTGACTTTC.

The genes are TRBV5-6 and TRBJ2-7; 10 bases fit TRBD1. The CDR3 extends over 14 amino acids. Germline CDR1 reads SGHDT; CDR2 reads YYEEEE. V lost 3 bases to trimming and J lost 2 bases; unmatched junction nucleotides: 2. The CDR3 here is CASSWGTGAYEQYF. Written as DNA, the CDR3 is TGTGCCAGCAGCTGGGGGACAGGGGCCTACGAGCAGTACTTC.

This clone was observed a few times. The V call is TRBV4-3, the J call TRBJ2-7; TRBD2 aligns across 10 bases. After removal of 1 base from V and 3 bases from J, the junction contained 3 bases not matched to a gene. In germline, CDR1 is LGHNA, CDR2 YSLEER. The CDR3 is 15 residues long. The CDR3 spells CASSQGGTSVYEQYF. The CDR3 coding sequence is TGCGCCAGCAGCCAAGGCGGGACTAGCGTCTACGAGCAGTACTTC.

This chain uses TRBV9 with TRBJ2-3; TRBD2 aligns across 15 bases. V gave up 4 bases and J gave up 5 bases; unmatched junction bases: 8. The CDR3 extends over 17 amino acids. Per germline, CDR1 SGDLS and CDR2 YYNGEE. In nucleotides, the CDR3 is TGTGCCAGCAGCTCCCGGACTAGCGGGAGGGCCCAAGATACGCAGTATTTT. It translates to CASSSRTSGRAQDTQYF.

The chain uses TRBV6-5 and TRBJ1-5; TRBD1 aligns across 7 bases. Trimming at V came to 7 bases and at J to 2 bases, leaving 5 bases not matched to a gene. The CDR3 is 14 amino acids. Germline loops: CDR1 MNHEY, CDR2 SVGAGI. In DNA, the CDR3 is TGTGCCAGCATCGAAACAGGGGGCAATCAGCCCCAGCATTTT. Its protein is CASIETGGNQPQHF.

The chain carries TRBV28 and TRBJ2-7, with TRBD2 matching 12 bases. This CDR3 region has 16 residues. Germline V lookup: CDR1 MDHEN, CDR2 SYDVKM. V lost 5 bases, J lost 5 bases, and 10 bases stayed unmatched. CDR3 sequence (DNA): TGTGCCAGCAGTCTAGGGACTAGCGGGCGCCCCCACGAGCAGTACTTC. It yields the protein CASSLGTSGRPHEQYF.

The chain combines TRBV2 with TRBJ1-5; tentative D call: TRBD1 (6 bases). The germline V and J ends were trimmed by 6 bases and 3 bases, with 15 bases remaining between them. CDR3 size: 15 residues. The V gene's germline CDR1 is SNHLY and CDR2 FYNNEI. The CDR3: CASRPGGAPNQPQHF. Here the CDR3 DNA reads TGTGCCAGCAGACCCGGGGGGGCGCCCAATCAGCCCCAGCATTTT.

This clone was counted a few times. No conserved phenylalanine or tryptophan is present at the end of the CDR3, so a read error is the likely explanation. The J gene is TRBJ1-2, the V gene TRBV10-2; D not resolved. Germline V CDR1 and CDR2: WSHSY, SAAADI. The CDR3 is made up of 12 amino acids. The CDR3 loop reads CASREPPGGYTV. The CDR3 DNA reads as TGCGCCAGCCGTGAGCCCCCTGGAGGCTACACCGTC.

The chain joins TRBV28 to TRBJ2-6; D might be TRBD1 (6 bases). Trimming removed 8 bases at V and 7 bases at J, with 18 bases between. The CDR3 loop spans 15 amino acids. In germline, CDR1 is MDHEN, CDR2 SYDVKM. The CDR3 region is CASALQGLRANVLTF. In DNA, the CDR3 is TGTGCCAGCGCACTTCAGGGGCTGAGAGCCAACGTCCTGACTTTC.